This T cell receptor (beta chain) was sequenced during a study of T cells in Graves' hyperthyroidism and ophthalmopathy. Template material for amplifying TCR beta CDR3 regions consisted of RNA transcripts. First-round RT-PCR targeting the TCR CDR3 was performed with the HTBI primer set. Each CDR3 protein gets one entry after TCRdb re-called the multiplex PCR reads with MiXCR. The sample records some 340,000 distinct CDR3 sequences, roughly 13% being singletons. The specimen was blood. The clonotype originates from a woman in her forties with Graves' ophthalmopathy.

CDR3 region: CSVEGWGNGNEQFF. For the CDR3, the DNA is TGCAGCGTTGAAGGGTGGGGGAATGGAAATGAGCAGTTCTTC. The chain couples TRBV29-1 to TRBJ2-1; D could derive from TRBD1 or TRBD2 (5 bases each). CDR1 is SQVTM, CDR2 ANQGSEA, per germline. CDR3 length: 14 amino acids. V shed 1 base and J shed 7 bases, with 14 bases lying between them.